The clone carrying this T cell receptor (beta chain) has a handful of counts. This record comes from a study of sequential checkpoint blockade in melanoma. Study-wide background: Arm A got nivolumab then ipilimumab; arm B the reverse, 1:1. Both treatment sequences were followed by maintenance nivolumab.

Germline loops: CDR1 MNHNY, CDR2 SVGAGI (reference sequence). Trimming removed 0 bases from V and 8 bases from J, with 14 bases in between. The CDR3 sequence is 15 residues long. Treatment noted: randomized to nivolumab then ipilimumab (arm A) or the reverse (arm B). None of the patients previously received DNA-damaging chemotherapy. From thawed PBMCs, live CD3+CD8+ cells negative for CD19 and CD56 were sorted. TCRdb's table, derived via immunoSEQ multiplex PCR, lists solely in-frame clones and lacks some. The table includes about 29,000 clones, roughly 80% detected once. This receptor was obtained from a human donor with melanoma. Sequences were derived from CD8+ T cells sorted from blood (inferred from file names), sampled from a patient given nivolumab and ipilimumab in sequence. This rearrangement joins TRBV6-6 to TRBJ2-4, with TRBD2 as a possible D gene (5 bases). The CDR3 sequence is CASSYSLLLRDIQYF. DNA of the CDR3: TGTGCCAGCAGTTACTCCCTGCTGTTGCGGGACATTCAGTACTTC.